This TCR beta chain was captured by sequencing in a study of neoadjuvant nivolumab and ipilimumab in lung cancer. Generated by immunoSEQ multiplex PCR, the TCRdb table keeps only in-frame clones and is missing some. There are 8,500 to 10,000 clones in the sample; roughly four fifths occur only once, and roughly 7.4% lies in the top ten. Of note for this clone: The antigen is undetermined.

Whole-study results and caveats: Only two of four nivolumab-treated tumors gained richness and clonality by surgery. Higher pretherapy blood TCR richness went with higher resected-tumor richness. Compared with tumor-adjacent uninvolved lung, resected tumors showed greater richness and clonality. TCR clonality did not significantly correlate with pathologic tumor regression.

Source: tumor tissue, taken after neoadjuvant nivolumab, alone or with ipilimumab, at or shortly before surgery. The origin of this receptor is an adult with non-small cell lung cancer. Some clones in this sample may be carry-over from other donors' samples.

The CDR3 region has the DNA TGTGCCAGCTCACCCAGTACGGATGCCTACGAGCAGTACTTC. This translates into CASSPSTDAYEQYF. The chain joins TRBV18 to TRBJ2-7; D is uncertain. The CDR3 is made up of 14 amino acids. The V gene's germline CDR1 is KGHSH and CDR2 LQKENI. V was trimmed by 3 bases and J by 2 bases, leaving 11 bases between them.